The 30 T cell receptor beta chains below come from one sample, sequenced in a study of OX40 agonist ivuxolimab in advanced cancers. Assay used: immunoSEQ multiplex PCR; TCRdb lists only in-frame clones, some missing. Among over 50,000 clones listed, around four fifths were seen once. Material: CD4+ or CD8+ T cells sorted from blood, obtained in a trial of the OX40 agonist ivuxolimab. These receptor sequences come from an adult with an advanced solid tumor such as melanoma, head and neck, liver or kidney cancer.

The V gene is TRBV10-3, the J gene TRBJ2-2; D is undetermined. CDR1 is ENHRY and CDR2 is SYGVKD in the germline V gene. The CDR3 runs to 11 residues. Between the trimmed V and J ends, which lost 7 bases and 5 bases, there was a span of 5 bases. The CDR3 bases are TGTGCCATCAAAGGGACCGGGGAGCTGTTTTTT. Translating gives CAIKGTGELFF.

The V call is TRBV5-5, the J call TRBJ2-1, with TRBD2 identical over 8 bases. There are 15 residues in the CDR3. The V gene's germline CDR1 is SGHKS and CDR2 YYEKEE (reference sequence). The J segment lost 8 bases and the V segment lost 3 bases, leaving 10 bases of the junction unmatched. The CDR3 loop reads CASSSAGTSEYEQFF. As DNA, the CDR3 is TGTGCCAGCAGCTCGGCCGGGACTAGTGAGTATGAGCAGTTCTTC.

The chain couples TRBV19 to TRBJ2-5; 12 bases are a match to TRBD1. The end of the DNA fits TRBJ2-7 better, so the J call may be wrong. CDR3 length: 18 amino acids. Germline V CDR1 and CDR2: LNHDA, SQIVND (reference sequence). CDR3 in amino acids: CASSQPPGTGGGGFEQYF. The CDR3, as DNA: TGTGCCAGTAGCCAGCCCCCCGGGACAGGGGGCGGAGGCTTCGAGCAGTACTTC.

This clone was recorded once. The chain has TRBV29-1 and TRBJ2-7, with D hard to call. The V end lost 4 bases, the J end lost 6 bases, and 13 bases lay between the germline ends. The CDR3 is 12 amino acids. CDR1 is SQVTM, CDR2 ANQGSEA, per germline. The CDR3: CSVGGGLGEQYF. CDR3 bases: TGCAGCGTTGGCGGCGGATTGGGCGAGCAGTACTTC.

This clone was counted between two and nine times. The chain is built from TRBV7-2 and TRBJ2-7; D not certain. Germline V gives CDR1 SGHTA, CDR2 FQGNSA. V was pared by 1 base and J by 4 bases, with 5 bases between. The CDR3 runs to 12 residues. The CDR3 DNA reads TGTGCCAGCAGCTTAGAACGATACGAGCAGTACTTC. Protein product: CASSLERYEQYF.

This clone was counted a single time. The CDR3 reads CASSGTSGAGETQYF. CDR3 nucleotides: TGTGCCAGCAGCGGTACTAGCGGGGCTGGAGAGACCCAGTACTTC. The chain combines TRBV9 with TRBJ2-5; 10 bases map to TRBD2. The CDR3 contains 15 residues. The V gene's germline CDR1 is SGDLS and CDR2 YYNGEE. J lost 4 bases, V lost 3 bases, and 6 bases had no gene match.

The genes are TRBV19 and TRBJ2-2, with 7 bases that match TRBD1. The CDR3 consists of 14 residues. The germline gives CDR1 LNHDA, CDR2 SQIVND (reference sequence). CDR3 residues: CATTGDANTGELFF. DNA for the CDR3: TGTGCAACTACAGGGGACGCGAACACCGGGGAGCTGTTTTTT.

The gene calls are TRBV19 and TRBJ2-7; tentatively, D is TRBD1 or TRBD2 (6 bases each). The CDR3 contains 13 residues. CDR1 and CDR2 (germline): LNHDA, SQIVND (reference sequence). The V end was cut by 4 bases, the J end by 5 bases, with 12 bases between. CDR3 in amino acids: CASSTGGRDEQYF. The CDR3 DNA sequence: TGTGCCAGTAGTACCGGGGGCAGGGACGAGCAGTACTTC.

The chain recombines TRBV29-1 with TRBJ2-7, with 9 bases matching TRBD1. Germline V gene sequence: CDR1 SQVTM, CDR2 ANQGSEA. V shed 6 bases, J shed 6 bases, and the junction held 12 bases outside the gene matches. There are 14 residues in the CDR3. The CDR3 here is CSVDSGTGPREQYF. Written as DNA, the CDR3 is TGCAGCGTAGACTCGGGGACAGGGCCTCGCGAGCAGTACTTC.

This clone was found once. The rearrangement joins TRBV6-1 to TRBJ1-5; no reliable D call. The CDR3 has 15 amino acids. V dropped 5 bases and J dropped 1 base, with 12 bases sitting between them. Germline V gene lookup returns CDR1 MNHNS and CDR2 SASEGT. The CDR3 nucleotides are TGTGCCAGCAGTACCACAGTAGGGAGCAATCAGCCCCAGCATTTT. It is translated as CASSTTVGSNQPQHF.

The chain has TRBV2 and TRBJ2-1; unclear D gene. V was cut by 4 bases and J by 9 bases, with 16 bases left in between. Germline loops: CDR1 SNHLY, CDR2 FYNNEI. This CDR3 region has 14 residues. CDR3 sequence reads: CASSGSVAGGEQFF. The CDR3 nucleotides are TGTGCCAGCAGTGGGTCGGTCGCAGGCGGTGAGCAGTTCTTC. The whole variable domain, remainder taken from reference TRBV2 and TRBJ2-1, is EPEVTQTPSHQVTQMGQEVILRCVPISNHLYFYWYRQILGQKVEFLVSFYNNEISEKSEIFDDQFSVERPDGSNFTLKIRSTKLEDSAMYFCASSGSVAGGEQFFGPGTRLTVL.

The chain is built from TRBV14 and TRBJ2-3; TRBD1 might be the D (5 bases). Per the germline V gene, CDR1 is SGHDN and CDR2 is FVKESK. V shed 0 bases and J shed 0 bases, with 10 bases lying between them. CDR3 size: 16 residues. CDR3 in amino acids: CASSQEVDSSTDTQYF. The CDR3, as DNA: TGTGCCAGCAGCCAAGAAGTTGACAGTAGCACAGATACGCAGTATTTT.

The V and J genes are TRBV29-1 and TRBJ2-7; D gene unclear. CDR3 length: 13 residues. Germline values: CDR1 SQVTM, CDR2 ANQGSEA. V gave up 7 bases and J gave up 2 bases, with 15 bases separating them. The CDR3 DNA follows: TGCAGCGCCGGCAATGACAACACCTACGAGCAGTACTTC. Its translation: CSAGNDNTYEQYF.

V usage is TRBV29-1 and J usage is TRBJ1-2; TRBD1 agrees at 8 bases. The germline V gene encodes CDR1 SQVTM and CDR2 ANQGSEA. This CDR3 contains 12 residues. The trim removed 4 bases at V and 8 bases at J, leaving 6 bases unmatched. The CDR3: CSVGDRTWGYTF. The DNA for the CDR3 is TGCAGCGTTGGGGACAGGACTTGGGGCTACACCTTC.

The gene calls are TRBV27 and TRBJ2-7; TRBD2 might be the D (5 bases). Trimming left V 6 bases short and J 2 bases short, with 17 bases between. The length of the CDR3 is 15 residues. Germline CDR1 is MNHEY and CDR2 is SMNVEV (reference sequence). CDR3 DNA: TGTGCCAGCAGACAACACGGAGGCAAAGCCTACGAGCAGTACTTC. Residues: CASRQHGGKAYEQYF.

The chain is built from TRBV27 and TRBJ1-6; D not certain. The germline V gene has CDR1 MNHEY and CDR2 SMNVEV (reference sequence). Trimming left V 6 bases short and J 0 bases short, with 21 bases between. CDR3 length: 19 amino acids. The CDR3, as DNA: TGTGCCAGCAGCCCCTTCATTGTGGTGGGTCTCTCCTATAATTCACCCCTCCACTTT. Its translation is CASSPFIVVGLSYNSPLHF.

This rearrangement joins TRBV27 to TRBJ2-7; D gene uncertain. Germline-derived CDR1 and CDR2 are MNHEY and SMNVEV (reference sequence). The CDR3 has 12 amino acids. The germline V and J ends were trimmed by 6 bases and 4 bases, with 10 bases remaining between them. The CDR3 protein is CASSNTHYEQYF. The CDR3 region has the DNA TGTGCCAGCAGCAACACACATTACGAGCAGTACTTC.

The chain is built from TRBV7-8 and TRBJ2-5; D might be TRBD2 (5 bases). CDR3 size: 12 residues. Germline CDR1 and CDR2: SGHVS and FQNEAQ. V was clipped by 6 bases and J by 5 bases, with 10 bases between them. The CDR3 DNA reads as TGTGCCAGCAGTCAGACGGGGGAGACCCAGTACTTC. It specifies CASSQTGETQYF.

The V call is TRBV28, the J call TRBJ2-3; D ambiguous. This CDR3 comprises 12 residues. The germline V gene encodes CDR1 MDHEN and CDR2 SYDVKM. V dropped 4 bases and J dropped 1 base, with 3 bases sitting between them. CDR3 coding DNA: TGTGCCAGCAGTTCCGGCACAGATACGCAGTATTTT. Translation: CASSSGTDTQYF.

J is TRBJ2-5 and V is TRBV18; 9 bases are shared with TRBD1. Trimming at V came to 3 bases and at J to 6 bases, leaving 2 bases not matched to a gene. CDR1 and CDR2 from the germline V gene are KGHSH and LQKENI. This CDR3 region has 13 residues. The CDR3, as DNA: TGTGCCAGCTCACCGGACAGGGGCAAGACCCAGTACTTC. This sequence encodes CASSPDRGKTQYF. Full variable domain (outside the CDR3, taken from reference TRBV18 and TRBJ2-5): NAGVMQNPRHLVRRRGQEARLRCSPMKGHSHVYWYRQLPEEGLKFMVYLQKENIIDESGMPKERFSAEFPKEGPSILRIQQVVRGDSAAYFCASSPDRGKTQYFGPGTRLLVL.

J is TRBJ1-2 and V is TRBV21-1. TRBV21-1 is noted as a pseudogene. This CDR3 is built from 11 residues. CDR3 sequence reads: CASSKNYGYTF. The CDR3 nucleotides are TGTGCCAGCAGCAAAAACTATGGCTACACCTTC.

The rearrangement joins TRBV11-3 to TRBJ2-4; TRBD1 agrees at 7 bases. J was trimmed by 8 bases and V by 5 bases; bases with no gene match: 6. CDR1 is SGHNT and CDR2 is YENEEA in the germline V gene. This CDR3 has 13 amino acids. CDR3 in DNA: TGTGCCAGCAGCGCCAACAGGGGAGACATTCAGTACTTC. Its protein is CASSANRGDIQYF.

The chain uses TRBV6-5 and TRBJ2-1; D tentatively reads TRBD1 or TRBD2 (5 bases each). Per germline, CDR1 MNHEY and CDR2 SVGAGI. This CDR3 region has 15 residues. V lost 2 bases to trimming and J lost 0 bases, with 8 bases between them. The CDR3 bases are TGTGCCAGCAGTTACGCAGGGACCTCCTACAATGAGCAGTTCTTC. This translates into CASSYAGTSYNEQFF.

V is TRBV5-1 and J is TRBJ2-7, with D perhaps TRBD2 (6 bases). The CDR3 sequence is 13 residues long. Between the trimmed V and J ends, which lost 2 bases and 5 bases, there was a span of 11 bases. CDR1 SGHRS and CDR2 YFSETQ come from the germline V gene. The CDR3 is CASSFGGENEQYF. In DNA form, the CDR3 reads TGCGCCAGCAGCTTTGGCGGGGAGAACGAGCAGTACTTC. Combining the CDR3 with reference TRBV5-1 and TRBJ2-7 gives the whole variable domain KAGVTQTPRYLIKTRGQQVTLSCSPISGHRSVSWYQQTPGQGLQFLFEYFSETQRNKGNFPGRFSGRQFSNSRSEMNVSTLELGDSALYLCASSFGGENEQYFGPGTRLTVT.

Worth noting for this clone: Other DNA sequences in the same sample also yield this CDR3. J is TRBJ1-2 and V is TRBV9; no reliable D call. The CDR3 loop spans 13 amino acids. From germline, CDR1 is SGDLS and CDR2 YYNGEE. V lost 3 bases and J lost 4, with 10 bases in between. CDR3 DNA sequence: TGTGCCAGCAGCGCCGGTGGAGGCTATGGCTACACCTTC. Translated, it gives CASSAGGGYGYTF. Together with reference TRBV9 and TRBJ1-2, the CDR3 gives the full variable domain: DSGVTQTPKHLITATGQRVTLRCSPRSGDLSVYWYQQSLDQGLQFLIQYYNGEERAKGNILERFSAQQFPDLHSELNLSSLELGDSALYFCASSAGGGYGYTFGSGTRLTVV.

The chain has TRBV6-1 and TRBJ1-4; no definite D call. Germline lookup yields CDR1 MNHNS and CDR2 SASEGT. CDR3 length: 13 amino acids. V lost 5 bases and J lost 0, with 4 bases in between. CDR3 DNA sequence: TGTGCCAGCAGTTGGACAACTAATGAAAAACTGTTTTTT. It yields the protein CASSWTTNEKLFF.

This chain connects TRBV7-9 to TRBJ1-4; 8 bases align to TRBD1. The length of the CDR3 is 14 residues. The junction had 5 bases not matched to a gene; V was cut back by 3 bases and J by 8 bases. The germline CDR1 and CDR2 sequences are SEHNR and FQNEAQ (reference sequence). CDR3 amino acids: CASSLGTGNEKLFF. The CDR3, as DNA: TGTGCCAGCAGCTTGGGGACAGGCAACGAAAAACTGTTTTTT.

V is TRBV6-6 and J is TRBJ2-1; no reliable D call. Germline CDR1 MNHNY, CDR2 SVGAGI (reference sequence). V shed 0 bases and J shed 2 bases, with 8 bases lying between them. The CDR3 totals 15 residues. CDR3 in amino acids: CASSYSELTYNEQFF. CDR3 DNA: TGTGCCAGCAGTTACTCAGAACTCACCTACAATGAGCAGTTCTTC.

This sequence joins TRBV2 and TRBJ2-7, with D perhaps TRBD1 (5 bases). The V and J ends lost 5 bases and 5 bases respectively, with 13 bases between them. Germline CDR1 and CDR2: SNHLY and FYNNEI. The CDR3 covers 13 residues. CDR3 bases: TGTGCCAGCAGTTGGTCAGGGTATGACGAGCAGTACTTC. This translates into CASSWSGYDEQYF.

By frequency in the sample, this clone is medium-sized (0.01 to 0.1%). The J gene is TRBJ2-5, the V gene TRBV6-1; D is unresolved. V lost 1 base and J lost 2, with 8 bases in between. The germline V gene has CDR1 MNHNS and CDR2 SASEGT. The CDR3 totals 14 residues. The CDR3 coding sequence is TGTGCCAGCAGTGAAGTGGGTATACAAGAGACCCAGTACTTC. It encodes CASSEVGIQETQYF.